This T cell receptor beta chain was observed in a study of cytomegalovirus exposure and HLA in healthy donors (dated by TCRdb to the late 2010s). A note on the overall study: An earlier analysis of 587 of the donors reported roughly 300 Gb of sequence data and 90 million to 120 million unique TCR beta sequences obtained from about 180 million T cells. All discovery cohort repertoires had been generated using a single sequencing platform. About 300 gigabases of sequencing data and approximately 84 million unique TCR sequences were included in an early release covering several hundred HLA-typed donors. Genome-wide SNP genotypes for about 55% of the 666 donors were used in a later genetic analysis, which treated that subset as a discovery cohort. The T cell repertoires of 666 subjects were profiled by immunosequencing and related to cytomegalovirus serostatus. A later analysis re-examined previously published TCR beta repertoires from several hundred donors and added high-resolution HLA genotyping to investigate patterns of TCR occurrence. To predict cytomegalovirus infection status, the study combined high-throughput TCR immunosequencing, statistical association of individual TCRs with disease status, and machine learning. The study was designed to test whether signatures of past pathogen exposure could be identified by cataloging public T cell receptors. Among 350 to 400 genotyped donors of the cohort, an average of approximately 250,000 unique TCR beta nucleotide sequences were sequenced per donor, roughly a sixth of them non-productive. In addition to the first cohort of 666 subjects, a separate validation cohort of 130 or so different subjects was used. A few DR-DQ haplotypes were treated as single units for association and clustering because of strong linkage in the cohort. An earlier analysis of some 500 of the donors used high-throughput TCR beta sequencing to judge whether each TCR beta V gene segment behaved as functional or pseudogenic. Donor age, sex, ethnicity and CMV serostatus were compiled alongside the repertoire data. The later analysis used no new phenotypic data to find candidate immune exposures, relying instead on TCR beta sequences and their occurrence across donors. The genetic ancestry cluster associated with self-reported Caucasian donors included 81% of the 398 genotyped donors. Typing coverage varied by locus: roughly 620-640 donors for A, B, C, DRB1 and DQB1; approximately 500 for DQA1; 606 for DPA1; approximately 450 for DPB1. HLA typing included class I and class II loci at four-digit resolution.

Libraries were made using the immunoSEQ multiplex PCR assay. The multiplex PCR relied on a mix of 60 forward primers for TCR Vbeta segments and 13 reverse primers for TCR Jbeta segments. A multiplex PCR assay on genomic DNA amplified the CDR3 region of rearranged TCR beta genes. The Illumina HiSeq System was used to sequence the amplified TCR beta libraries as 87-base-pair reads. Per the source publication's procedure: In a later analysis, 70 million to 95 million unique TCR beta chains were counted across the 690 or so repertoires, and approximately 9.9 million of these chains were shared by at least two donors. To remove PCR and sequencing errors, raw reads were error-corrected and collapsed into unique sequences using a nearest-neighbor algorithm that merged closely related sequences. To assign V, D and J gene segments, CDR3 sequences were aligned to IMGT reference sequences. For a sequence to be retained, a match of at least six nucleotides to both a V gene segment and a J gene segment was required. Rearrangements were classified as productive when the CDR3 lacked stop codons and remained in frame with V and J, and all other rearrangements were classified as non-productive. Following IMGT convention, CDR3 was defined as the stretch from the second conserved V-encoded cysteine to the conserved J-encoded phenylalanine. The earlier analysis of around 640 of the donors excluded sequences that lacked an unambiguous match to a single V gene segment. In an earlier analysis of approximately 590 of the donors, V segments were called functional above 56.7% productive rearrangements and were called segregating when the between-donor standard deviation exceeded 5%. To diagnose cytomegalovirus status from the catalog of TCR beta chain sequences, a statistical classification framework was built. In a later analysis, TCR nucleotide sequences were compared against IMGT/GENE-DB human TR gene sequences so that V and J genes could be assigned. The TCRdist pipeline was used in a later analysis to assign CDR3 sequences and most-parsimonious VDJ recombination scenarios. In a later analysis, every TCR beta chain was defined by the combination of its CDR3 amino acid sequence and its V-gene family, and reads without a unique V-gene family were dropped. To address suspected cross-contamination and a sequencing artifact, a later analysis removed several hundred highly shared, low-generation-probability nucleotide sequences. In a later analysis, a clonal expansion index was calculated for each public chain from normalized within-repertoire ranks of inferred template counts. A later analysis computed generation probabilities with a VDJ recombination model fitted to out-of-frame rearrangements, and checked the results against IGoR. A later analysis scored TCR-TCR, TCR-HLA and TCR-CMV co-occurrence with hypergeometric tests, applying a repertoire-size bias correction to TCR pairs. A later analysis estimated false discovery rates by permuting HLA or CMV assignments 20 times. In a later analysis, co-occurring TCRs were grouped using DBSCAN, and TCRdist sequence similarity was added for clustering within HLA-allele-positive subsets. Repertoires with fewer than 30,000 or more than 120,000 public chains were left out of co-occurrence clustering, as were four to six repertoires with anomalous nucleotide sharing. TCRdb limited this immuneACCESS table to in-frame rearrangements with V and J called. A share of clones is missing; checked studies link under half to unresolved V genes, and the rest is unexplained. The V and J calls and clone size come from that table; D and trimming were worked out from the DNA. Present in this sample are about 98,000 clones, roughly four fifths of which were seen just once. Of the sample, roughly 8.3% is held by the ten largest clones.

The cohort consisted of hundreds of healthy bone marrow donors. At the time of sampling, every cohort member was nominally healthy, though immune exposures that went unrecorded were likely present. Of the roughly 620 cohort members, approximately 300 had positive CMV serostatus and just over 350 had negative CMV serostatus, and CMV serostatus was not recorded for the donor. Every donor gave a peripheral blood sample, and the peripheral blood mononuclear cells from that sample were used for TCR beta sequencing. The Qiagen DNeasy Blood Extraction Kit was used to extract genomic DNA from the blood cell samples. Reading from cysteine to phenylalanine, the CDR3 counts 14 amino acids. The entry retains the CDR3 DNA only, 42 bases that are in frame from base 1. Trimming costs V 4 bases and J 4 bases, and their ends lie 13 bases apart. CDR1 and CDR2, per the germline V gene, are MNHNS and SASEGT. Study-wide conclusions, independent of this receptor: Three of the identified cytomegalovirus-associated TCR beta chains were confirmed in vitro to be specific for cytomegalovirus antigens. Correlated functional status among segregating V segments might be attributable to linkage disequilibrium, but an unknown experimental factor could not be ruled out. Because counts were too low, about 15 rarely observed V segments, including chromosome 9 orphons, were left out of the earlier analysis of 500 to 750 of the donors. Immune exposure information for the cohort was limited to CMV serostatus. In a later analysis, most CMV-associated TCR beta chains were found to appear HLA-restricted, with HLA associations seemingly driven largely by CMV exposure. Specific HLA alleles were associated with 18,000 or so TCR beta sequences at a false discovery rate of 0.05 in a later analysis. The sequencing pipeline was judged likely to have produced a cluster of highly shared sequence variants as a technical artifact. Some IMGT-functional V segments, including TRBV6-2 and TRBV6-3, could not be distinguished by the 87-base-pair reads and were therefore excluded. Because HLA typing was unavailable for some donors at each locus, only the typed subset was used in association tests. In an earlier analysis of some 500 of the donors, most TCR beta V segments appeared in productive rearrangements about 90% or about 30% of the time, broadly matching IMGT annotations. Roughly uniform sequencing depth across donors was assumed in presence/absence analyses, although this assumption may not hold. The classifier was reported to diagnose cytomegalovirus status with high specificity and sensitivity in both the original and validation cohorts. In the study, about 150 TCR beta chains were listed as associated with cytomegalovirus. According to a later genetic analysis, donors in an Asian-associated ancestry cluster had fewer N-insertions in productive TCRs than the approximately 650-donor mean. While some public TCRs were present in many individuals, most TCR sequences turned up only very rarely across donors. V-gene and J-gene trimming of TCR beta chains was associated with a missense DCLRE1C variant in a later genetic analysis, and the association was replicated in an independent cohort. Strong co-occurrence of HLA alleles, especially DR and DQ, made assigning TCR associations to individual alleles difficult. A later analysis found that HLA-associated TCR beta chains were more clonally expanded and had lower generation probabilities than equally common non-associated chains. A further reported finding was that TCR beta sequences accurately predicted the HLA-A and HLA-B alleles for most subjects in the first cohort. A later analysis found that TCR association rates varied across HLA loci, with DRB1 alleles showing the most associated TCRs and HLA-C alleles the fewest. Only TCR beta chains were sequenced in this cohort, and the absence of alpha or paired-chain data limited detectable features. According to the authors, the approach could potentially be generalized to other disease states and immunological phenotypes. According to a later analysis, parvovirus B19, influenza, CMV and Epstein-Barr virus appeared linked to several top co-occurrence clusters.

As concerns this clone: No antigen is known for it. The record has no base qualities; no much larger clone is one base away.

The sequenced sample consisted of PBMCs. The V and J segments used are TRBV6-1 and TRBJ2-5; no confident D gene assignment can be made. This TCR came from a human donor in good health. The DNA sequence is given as TGTGCCAGCAGTGGAAAGCGTCGGCTAGAGACCCAGTACTTC. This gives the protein CASSGKRRLETQYF.